This T cell receptor beta chain was obtained from a study of graft-versus-host responses after intestinal transplantation. Study background: All recipients got anti-thymocyte globulin induction, then tacrolimus and steroids for roughly three years. Study findings and constraints: Circulating GvH clones peaking coincided with falling HvG clones soon after transplant. Some GvH clones appeared in ileal mucosa or blood before recipient bone marrow.

Clones were read by immunoSEQ multiplex PCR, and TCRdb kept only the in-frame ones, dropping some. The sample shows 15,000 to 20,000 clones, 75% to 95% of them seen only once. Germline CDR1 reads SNHLY; CDR2 reads FYNNEI. The CDR3 has 16 amino acids. The V segment lost 4 bases and the J segment 1 base; nucleotides outside the gene matches: 7. As concerns this clone: The antigen is not known.

The specimen was PBMCs, collected 350 to 400 days after transplant. The sequence came from a human patient who received an intestinal transplant, so some T cells may come from the graft donor. This rearrangement joins TRBV2 to TRBJ2-5; 9 bases line up with TRBD2. The CDR3 region is CASSGRGLALQETQYF. The CDR3 nucleotides read TGTGCCAGCAGTGGTAGGGGACTAGCACTCCAAGAGACCCAGTACTTC. The full variable domain, its missing parts supplied by reference TRBV2 and TRBJ2-5, is EPEVTQTPSHQVTQMGQEVILRCVPISNHLYFYWYRQILGQKVEFLVSFYNNEISEKSEIFDDQFSVERPDGSNFTLKIRSTKLEDSAMYFCASSGRGLALQETQYFGPGTRLLVL.